Listed here is a single T cell receptor beta chain. Between the trimmed V and J ends, which lost 6 bases and 4 bases, there was a span of 9 bases. Germline-derived CDR1 and CDR2 are MDHEN and SYDVKM. The CDR3 consists of 12 residues. These data originate in a study of T cell responses to AZD1222 COVID-19 vaccine. The data were produced by immunoSEQ multiplex PCR, yet TCRdb's version contains in-frame clones alone and is incomplete. The table lists roughly 110,000 clones, roughly 80% of them singletons. This sequence was found in an adult in good health. Sample: peripheral blood, taken on day 0 of AZD1222 vaccination. V usage is TRBV28 and J usage is TRBJ1-2; no clear D. The CDR3 is CASRPDFYGYTF. CDR3 nucleotide sequence: TGTGCCAGCAGGCCTGACTTCTATGGCTACACCTTC.